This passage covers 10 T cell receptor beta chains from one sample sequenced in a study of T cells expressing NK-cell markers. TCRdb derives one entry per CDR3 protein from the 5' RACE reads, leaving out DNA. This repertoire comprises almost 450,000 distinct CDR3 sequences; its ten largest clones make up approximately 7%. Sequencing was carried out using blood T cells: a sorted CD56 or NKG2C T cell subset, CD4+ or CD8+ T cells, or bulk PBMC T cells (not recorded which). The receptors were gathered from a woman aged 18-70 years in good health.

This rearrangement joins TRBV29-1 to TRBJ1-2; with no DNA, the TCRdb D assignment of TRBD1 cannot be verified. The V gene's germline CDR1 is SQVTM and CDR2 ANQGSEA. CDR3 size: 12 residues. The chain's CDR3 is CSAPGANYGYTF.

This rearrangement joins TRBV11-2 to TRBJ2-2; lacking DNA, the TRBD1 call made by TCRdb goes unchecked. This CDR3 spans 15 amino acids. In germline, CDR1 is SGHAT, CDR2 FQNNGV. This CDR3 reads CASSVGLSLTGELFF. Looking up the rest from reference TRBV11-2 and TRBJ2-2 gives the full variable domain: EAGVAQSPRYKIIEKRQSVAFWCNPISGHATLYWYQQILGQGPKLLIQFQNNGVVDDSQLPKDRFSAERLKGVDSTLKIQPAKLEDSAVYLCASSVGLSLTGELFFGEGSRLTVL.

The CDR3 region is CASSPLQSYNEQFF. The chain recombines TRBV25-1 with TRBJ2-1; absent DNA, TCRdb's TRBD2 call cannot be checked. Per germline, CDR1 MGHDK and CDR2 SYGVNS. The CDR3 runs to 14 residues.

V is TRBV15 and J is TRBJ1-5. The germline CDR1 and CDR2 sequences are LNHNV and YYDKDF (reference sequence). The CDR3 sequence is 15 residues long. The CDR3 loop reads CATSRVLSGMQPQHF.

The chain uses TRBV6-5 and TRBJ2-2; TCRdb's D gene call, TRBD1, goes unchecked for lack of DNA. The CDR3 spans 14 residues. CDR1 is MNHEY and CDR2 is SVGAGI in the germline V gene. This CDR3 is CASSYEGATGELFF.

CDR3 region: CASSLGQGVRQETQYF. The chain recombines TRBV5-8 with TRBJ2-5; the D gene TCRdb calls, TRBD1, cannot be checked with no DNA. The CDR3 consists of 16 residues. CDR1 SGHTS and CDR2 YDEGEE come from the germline V gene.

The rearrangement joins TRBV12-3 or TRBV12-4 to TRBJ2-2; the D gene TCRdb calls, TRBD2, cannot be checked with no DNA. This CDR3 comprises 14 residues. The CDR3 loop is CASKQAGNTGELFF.

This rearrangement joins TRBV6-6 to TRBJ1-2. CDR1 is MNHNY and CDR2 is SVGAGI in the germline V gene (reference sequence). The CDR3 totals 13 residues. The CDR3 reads CASSPPSGAGYTF.

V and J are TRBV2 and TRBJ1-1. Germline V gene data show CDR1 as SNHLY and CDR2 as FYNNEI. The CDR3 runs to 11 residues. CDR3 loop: CASRPNTEAFF. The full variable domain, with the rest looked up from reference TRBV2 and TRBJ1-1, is EPEVTQTPSHQVTQMGQEVILRCVPISNHLYFYWYRQILGQKVEFLVSFYNNEISEKSEIFDDQFSVERPDGSNFTLKIRSTKLEDSAMYFCASRPNTEAFFGQGTRLTVV.

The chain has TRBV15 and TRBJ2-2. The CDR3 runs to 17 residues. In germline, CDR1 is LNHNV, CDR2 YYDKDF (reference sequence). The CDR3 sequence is CATSKDGKTANTGELFF. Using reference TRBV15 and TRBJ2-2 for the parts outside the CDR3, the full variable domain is DAMVIQNPRYQVTQFGKPVTLSCSQTLNHNVMYWYQQKSSQAPKLLFHYYDKDFNNEADTPDNFQSRRPNTSFCFLDIRSPGLGDTAMYLCATSKDGKTANTGELFFGEGSRLTVL.